The 12 T cell receptor beta chains below come from one sample, sequenced in a study of blood T cell repertoires in COVID-19. This table comes from immunoSEQ multiplex PCR, and its TCRdb copy is limited to in-frame clones, with some not included. The sample has 60,000 to 80,000 clones; approximately 85% are singletons. Source material: peripheral blood. The receptors were gathered from a human donor in a cohort sampled during active COVID-19.

The V and J genes are TRBV7-2 and TRBJ2-2, with 14 positions matching TRBD2. Trimming at V came to 4 bases and at J to 8 bases, leaving 9 bases not matched to a gene. CDR1 is SGHTA, CDR2 FQGNSA, per germline. This CDR3 spans 17 amino acids. In DNA, the CDR3 is TGTGCCAGCAGCTCAACGGGACTAGCGGGAGCTAGGGGGGAGCTGTTTTTT. Its protein product is CASSSTGLAGARGELFF.

This chain uses TRBV7-9 with TRBJ1-4; 10 nucleotides align to TRBD1. This CDR3 comprises 17 residues. Germline V CDR1 and CDR2: SEHNR, FQNEAQ (reference sequence). V was pared by 5 bases and J by 8 bases, with 14 bases of the junction left unmatched. CDR3 nucleotide sequence: TGTGCCAGCAGCCCCGGGACAGGGGACACGCTGTGGGAAAAACTGTTTTTT. Amino acids: CASSPGTGDTLWEKLFF.

V gene TRBV28 combines with J gene TRBJ1-6, with TRBD1 identical over 9 bases. The CDR3 length is 15 residues. Germline assignment: CDR1 MDHEN and CDR2 SYDVKM. V lost 5 bases and J lost 6; bases outside the gene matches: 5. The CDR3 spells CASSPRTGANSPLHF. The CDR3 coding sequence is TGTGCCAGCAGTCCACGGACAGGGGCTAATTCACCCCTCCACTTT.

V gene TRBV6-1 combines with J gene TRBJ1-6; 9 bases fit TRBD1. The V gene end was trimmed by 2 bases and the J gene end by 7 bases; junction bases not matched to a gene: 6. Germline values: CDR1 MNHNS, CDR2 SASEGT. There are 16 residues in the CDR3. The CDR3 here is CASSEIATGGNSPLHF. The CDR3 DNA reads TGTGCCAGCAGTGAAATAGCCACAGGGGGCAATTCACCCCTCCACTTT.

The chain carries TRBV19 and TRBJ1-4; no firm D call. Trimming shortened V by 5 bases and J by 3 bases, and 10 bases separated the two germline ends. This CDR3 is built from 14 residues. Germline loops: CDR1 LNHDA, CDR2 SQIVND (reference sequence). CDR3 DNA sequence: TGTGCCAGTAGTGAGGGTTCGGCTAATGAAAAACTGTTTTTT. Its translation is CASSEGSANEKLFF.

The genes are TRBV7-2 and TRBJ2-5; D is unresolved. The CDR3 runs 13 residues. Trimming took off 1 base at V and 2 bases at J, with 5 bases between the two ends. Germline V lookup: CDR1 SGHTA, CDR2 FQGNSA. CDR3 coding DNA: TGTGCCAGCAGCTTAGTGCGGCAAGAGACCCAGTACTTC. Translating it yields CASSLVRQETQYF.

The chain is built from TRBV6-2 or TRBV6-3 and TRBJ1-3, with D possibly TRBD1 on 6 matching bases. Trimming stripped 5 bases from V and 5 bases from J, with 13 bases between. Germline CDR1 reads MNHEY; CDR2 reads SVGEGT. This CDR3 region has 14 residues. This chain's CDR3 is CASSRTGSRNTIYF. For the CDR3, the DNA is TGTGCCAGCAGTCGAACAGGGAGCAGAAACACCATATATTTT.

The chain recombines TRBV23-1 with TRBJ2-6; 7 bases align to TRBD1. TRBV23-1 is an ORF, with its function uncertain. The CDR3 consists of 17 residues. V lost 2 bases to trimming and J lost 2 bases; unmatched junction nucleotides: 6. The CDR3 coding sequence is TGCGCCAGCAGTCAACTAGGGACAGATCCTGGGGCCAACGTCCTGACTTTC. This gives the protein CASSQLGTDPGANVLTF.

The sample holds one count of this clone. The V gene is TRBV6-5, the J gene TRBJ1-5; no clear D gene. V shed 5 bases and J shed 6 bases, with 11 bases lying between them. Germline V gene data show CDR1 as MNHEY and CDR2 as SVGAGI. CDR3 length: 13 residues. DNA of the CDR3: TGTGCCAGCAGTATTGGGGAGGGTCAGCCCCAGCATTTT. Protein: CASSIGEGQPQHF.

J is TRBJ1-2 and V is TRBV4-1, with 8 bases matching TRBD1. There are 15 residues in the CDR3. Germline-derived CDR1 and CDR2 are MGHRA and YSYEKL. V was clipped by 1 base and J by 2 bases; unmatched bases: 3. This CDR3 reads CASSQGPGGNYGYTF. The CDR3 nucleotides are TGCGCCAGCAGCCAAGGGCCAGGGGGCAACTATGGCTACACCTTC.

This clone appeared once. The chain has TRBV6-5 and TRBJ2-1; D perhaps matches TRBD2 (7 bases). The length of the CDR3 is 15 residues. CDR1 is MNHEY, CDR2 SVGAGI, per germline. Trimming shortened V by 6 bases and J by 2 bases, and 14 bases separated the two germline ends. The CDR3 spells CASSDIGGPYNEQFF. The CDR3 region has the DNA TGTGCCAGCAGCGACATCGGGGGGCCCTACAATGAGCAGTTCTTC.

CDR3 DNA: TGTGCCAGCGGGGACAGGGTGAACACTGAAGCTTTCTTT. This gives the protein CASGDRVNTEAFF. This chain connects TRBV3-1 (or the pseudogene TRBV3-2) to TRBJ1-1, with 9 bases matching TRBD1. J gave up 0 bases and V 8 bases, and 1 base lay outside the gene matches. In germline, CDR1 is LGHDT, CDR2 YNNKEL (reference sequence). CDR3 size: 13 residues.